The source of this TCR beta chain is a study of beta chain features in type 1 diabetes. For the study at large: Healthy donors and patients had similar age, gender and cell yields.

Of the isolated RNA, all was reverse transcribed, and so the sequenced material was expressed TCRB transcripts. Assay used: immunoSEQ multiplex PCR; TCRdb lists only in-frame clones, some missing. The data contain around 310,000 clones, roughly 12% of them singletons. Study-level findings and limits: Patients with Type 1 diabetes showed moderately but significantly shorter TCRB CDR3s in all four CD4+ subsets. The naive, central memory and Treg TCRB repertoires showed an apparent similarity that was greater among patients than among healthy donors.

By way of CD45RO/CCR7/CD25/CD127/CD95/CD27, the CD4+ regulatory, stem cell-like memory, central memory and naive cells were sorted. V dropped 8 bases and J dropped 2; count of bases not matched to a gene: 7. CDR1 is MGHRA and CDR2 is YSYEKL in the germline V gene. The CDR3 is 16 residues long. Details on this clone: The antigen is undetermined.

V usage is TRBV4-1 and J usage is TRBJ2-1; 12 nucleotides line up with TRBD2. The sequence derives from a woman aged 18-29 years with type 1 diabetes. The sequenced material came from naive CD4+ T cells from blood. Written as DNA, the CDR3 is TGCGCCAGCGGGACTAGCGGGCGAATGGCCTACAATGAGCAGTTCTTC. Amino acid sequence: CASGTSGRMAYNEQFF.